This T cell receptor beta chain was captured in a study of T cell responses to AZD1222 COVID-19 vaccine. Study conclusions and caveats: Baseline serostatus was positive in only a handful of AZD1222 recipients. White British people made up most donors, females outnumbered males, and clonal diversity was possibly underestimated. Researchers report vaccine-associated CD4 TCRs spanning spike, with dominance at 160-218 and 743-854.

Profiling relied on immunoSEQ multiplex PCR, and the TCRdb table lists in-frame clones only, not all of them. Of roughly 100,000 clones in the sample, 85% to 90% were seen once. This clone occurred once. What it recognizes is unknown. This CDR3 region has 14 residues. Germline CDR1 SGHTA, CDR2 FQGNSA. Trimming took 5 bases from V and 6 from J; bases not matched to a gene: 9. The chain links TRBV7-2 to TRBJ2-7; 8 bases fit TRBD1. This specimen consisted of peripheral blood, obtained on day 0 of AZD1222 vaccination. The TCR originated in an adult in good health. CDR3 residues: CASSPGQVAREQYF. In nucleotides, the CDR3 is TGTGCCAGCAGCCCGGGACAGGTCGCCCGCGAGCAGTACTTC.